The following is a T cell receptor (beta chain) sequence with its context. Its antigen is still unknown. This entry comes from a study of OX40 agonist ivuxolimab in advanced cancers. As for the study in general: Every 2 weeks, patients received ivuxolimab intravenously, dosed at 0.01 to 10 mg/kg. Patients in dose escalation had liver, melanoma, kidney or head and neck cancers. The study's findings and limits: It was not determined which antigens were specifically recognized by the peripheral T cells that had undergone clonal expansion.

The assay was immunoSEQ multiplex PCR, and TCRdb's table has in-frame clones only and misses some. The sample carries some 140,000 clones, 90% recorded once. There are 13 residues in the CDR3. The V end lost 5 bases, the J end lost 7 bases, and 15 bases lay between the germline ends. CDR1 is MNHEY and CDR2 is SMNVEV in the germline V gene (reference sequence). The receptor comes from an adult with an advanced solid tumor such as melanoma, head and neck, liver or kidney cancer. This material consisted of CD4+ or CD8+ T cells sorted from blood, taken in a trial of the OX40 agonist ivuxolimab. The chain links TRBV27 to TRBJ2-7, with D perhaps assigned TRBD1 or TRBD2 (7 bases each). The CDR3: CASSQGGTREQYF. CDR3 nucleotide sequence: TGTGCCAGCAGTCAGGGGGGGACGCGGGAGCAGTACTTC.